At least ten counts were recorded for the clone carrying this T cell receptor (beta chain). Its antigen is not known. The CDR3 sequence is 15 residues long. V lost 2 bases and J lost 0, with 9 bases in between. The V gene's germline CDR1 is ENHRY and CDR2 SYGVKD. This specimen comes from a study of neurological immune-mediated disorders. Findings and limits, study-wide: Patients with HTLV-1-associated myelopathy had the highest level of TCR clonal expansion, whereas patients with multiple sclerosis had the lowest level, falling beneath the level found in healthy controls. When the repertoires were grouped phylogenetically, those of 18 of the 34 multiple sclerosis patients came together in a single cluster of related CDR3 sequences, which points to a possible repertoire-level signature. In multiple sclerosis patients, the repertoire cluster was unrelated to clinical or MRI findings.

The cDNA came from 5'RACE, which used 10-nucleotide random UMIs. Each CDR3 protein is one row after TCRdb ran MiXCR on the 5' RACE reads. The sample gives 54,000 or so distinct CDR3 sequences, roughly 3.8% of which show up once; approximately 7.1% is in the top ten. The sequence came from a man in his sixties with multiple sclerosis. The chain carries TRBV10-3 and TRBJ2-3; maybe TRBD1 (5 bases). Input material: PBMCs. The CDR3 DNA reads TGTGCCATCAGTGAGAGGACAACCAGCACAGATACGCAGTATTTT. Its protein is CAISERTTSTDTQYF.